A single sample gave rise to the 14 T cell receptor beta chains below, sequenced in a study of response to subunit inactivated influenza vaccine. MiXCR was run by TCRdb on the RT-PCR reads, yielding one entry per CDR3 protein. The data hold roughly 500,000 distinct CDR3 sequences, with less than 25% observed a single time. These data were likewise used in another study, on T cells expressing NK-cell markers. As reported in that work: UMIs accompanied the 5'RACE template switching by which TCR beta cDNA was made.

Material: CD4+ T cells sorted from PBMCs, obtained about 13 days after vaccination. These receptors originate from a man aged 45-65 years who received an inactivated influenza vaccine.

This clonotype showed up many times. In nucleotides, the CDR3 is TGTGCCAGCAGTTTTAGGGGCAATCAGCCCCAGCATTTT. Protein sequence: CASSFRGNQPQHF. The gene calls are TRBV12-3 or TRBV12-4 and TRBJ1-5; D gene uncertain. Trimming removed 3 bases from V and 2 bases from J, with 5 bases in between. This CDR3 region has 13 residues.

This clonotype was counted many times. The chain combines TRBV20-1 with TRBJ2-5, with TRBD2 identical over 8 bases. V shed 0 bases and J 4 bases; nucleotides not matched to a gene: 7. CDR3 length: 15 residues. The germline CDR1 and CDR2 sequences are DFQATT and SNEGSKA (reference sequence). DNA for the CDR3: TGCAGTGCTAGAGAGCCGGGACTAGTAAGAGAGACCCAGTACTTC. Its translation: CSAREPGLVRETQYF.

This clonotype occurred a few times. This chain links TRBV20-1 with TRBJ1-2; maybe TRBD1 (6 bases). The CDR3 covers 14 residues. Trimming took off 5 bases at V and 4 bases at J, with 17 bases between the two ends. Germline loops: CDR1 DFQATT, CDR2 SNEGSKA (reference sequence). CDR3 loop: CSAGSRGGAYGYTF. The CDR3, as DNA: TGCAGTGCTGGATCGAGGGGGGGCGCCTATGGCTACACCTTC.

This clonotype was found a few times. The junction and the germline gene differ at one end; a read error may be behind it. The J gene is TRBJ2-7, the V gene TRBV12-3 or TRBV12-4; TRBD1 or TRBD2 may be the D gene (6 bases each). This CDR3 comprises 15 residues. For the CDR3, the DNA is TGTGCCAGCAGGTTAGGGGGTACTAGCTTGCAGGAGCAGTACTTC. It codes for CASRLGGTSLQEQYF.

This clonotype was seen many times. The chain is built from TRBV7-3 and TRBJ2-1; D not certain. The V gene's germline CDR1 is SGHTA and CDR2 FQGTGA. The CDR3 totals 13 residues. The V end was cut by 5 bases, the J end by 8 bases, with 13 bases between. In DNA, the CDR3 is TGTGCCAGCAGCGGTGGACCGGCGGATGAGCAGTTCTTC. Protein sequence: CASSGGPADEQFF.

J is TRBJ2-5 and V is TRBV12-3 or TRBV12-4; D possibly corresponds to TRBD1 (6 bases). Trimming left V 1 base short and J 5 bases short, with 14 bases between. This CDR3 comprises 15 residues. CDR3 protein: CASSLGSGAGETQYF. CDR3 bases: TGTGCCAGCAGTTTAGGTTCAGGGGCCGGGGAGACCCAGTACTTC.

The CDR3 DNA is TGCGCCAGCAGCTTGGGCGGGGTAATGAGCAATGAGCAGTTCTTC. This gives the protein CASSLGGVMSNEQFF. The V call is TRBV5-1, the J call TRBJ2-1; D is possibly TRBD2 (6 bases). Trimming stripped 0 bases from V and 6 bases from J, with 13 bases between. Germline V gene data show CDR1 as SGHRS and CDR2 as YFSETQ. This CDR3 has 15 residues.

The sample holds a few counts of this clonotype. This rearrangement joins TRBV29-1 to TRBJ2-3, with 7 bases identical to TRBD2. The ends lost 5 bases at V and 1 base at J; junction bases unmatched: 6. CDR3 length: 14 residues. The germline gives CDR1 SQVTM, CDR2 ANQGSEA. CDR3 sequence reads: CSVKSGTRTDTQYF. Written as DNA, the CDR3 is TGCAGCGTTAAGAGCGGGACCCGCACAGATACGCAGTATTTT.

The V call is TRBV11-1, the J call TRBJ2-1; 7 bases are shared with TRBD2. CDR1 is SGHAT, CDR2 FQDESV, per germline (reference sequence). This CDR3 is built from 18 residues. J was trimmed by 1 base and V by 2 bases; bases with no gene match: 11. CDR3 region: CASSLYSLGGRSYNEQFF. Here the CDR3 DNA reads TGTGCCAGCAGCTTATACTCTCTCGGCGGGAGATCCTACAATGAGCAGTTCTTC. Using reference TRBV11-1 and TRBJ2-1 for the parts outside the CDR3, the full variable domain is EAEVAQSPRYKITEKSQAVAFWCDPISGHATLYWYRQILGQGPELLVQFQDESVVDDSQLPKDRFSAERLKGVDSTLKIQPAELGDSAMYLCASSLYSLGGRSYNEQFFGPGTRLTVL.

V and J are TRBV18 and TRBJ2-7, with D hard to call. The CDR3 sequence is 15 residues long. Germline values: CDR1 KGHSH, CDR2 LQKENI. The V end was cut by 1 base, the J end by 0 bases, with 10 bases between. CDR3 DNA: TGTGCCAGCTCACCACGGCAGGCAAGCTCCTACGAGCAGTACTTC. Encoded protein: CASSPRQASSYEQYF.

J is TRBJ2-3 and V is TRBV29-1, with TRBD2 matching over 10 bases. Trimming cost V 4 bases and J 0 bases; bases outside gene matches: 4. From germline, CDR1 is SQVTM and CDR2 ANQGSEA. The CDR3 has 15 amino acids. In DNA form, the CDR3 reads TGCAGCGTTGTTCTAGCGGGGGCTAGCACAGATACGCAGTATTTT. It translates to CSVVLAGASTDTQYF.

This clonotype was seen many times. The chain links TRBV7-2 to TRBJ2-1, with TRBD2 identical over 11 bases. The CDR3 extends over 16 amino acids. Germline V gene data show CDR1 as SGHTA and CDR2 as FQGNSA. Trimming cost V 2 bases and J 7 bases; bases outside gene matches: 7. In DNA, the CDR3 is TGTGCCAGCAGCTTAATAGCGGGGGGGCCTTTGAATGAGCAGTTCTTC. Its translation: CASSLIAGGPLNEQFF.

This clonotype turned up a few times. The J gene is TRBJ2-5, the V gene TRBV20-1; 8 bases agree with TRBD2. CDR3 size: 12 residues. J gave up 4 bases and V 4 bases, and 2 bases lay outside the gene matches. From germline, CDR1 is DFQATT and CDR2 SNEGSKA (reference sequence). CDR3 amino acids: CSATSGRETQYF. The CDR3 nucleotides are TGCAGTGCTACAAGCGGGAGAGAGACCCAGTACTTC.

This clonotype was detected many times. The chain has TRBV11-2 and TRBJ1-3, with 9 bases lining up with TRBD1. This CDR3 contains 16 residues. Germline V gene data show CDR1 as SGHAT and CDR2 as FQNNGV. V lost 5 bases to trimming and J lost 3 bases; unmatched junction nucleotides: 8. Here the CDR3 DNA reads TGTGCCAGCAGCCAGTACAGGGGGCGACTTGGAAACACCATATATTTT. The encoded protein is CASSQYRGRLGNTIYF.